What follows are 8 T cell receptor beta chains derived from one specimen sequenced in a study of T cell responses to AZD1222 COVID-19 vaccine. This table comes from immunoSEQ multiplex PCR, and its TCRdb copy is limited to in-frame clones, with some not included. The sample carries fewer than 130,000 clones, 81% recorded once. The material was peripheral blood, obtained on day 0 of AZD1222 vaccination. These receptors came from an adult in good health.

This clone was seen just once. The chain combines TRBV28 with TRBJ1-2, with 10 nucleotides matching TRBD1. Germline CDR1 is MDHEN and CDR2 is SYDVKM. The CDR3 is 15 amino acids. V lost 4 bases, J lost 6 bases, and 8 bases stayed unmatched. The CDR3 here is CASSSPTGGGNGYTF. The CDR3 region has the DNA TGTGCCAGCAGTTCACCGACAGGGGGCGGGAATGGCTACACCTTC.

The genes are TRBV4-3 and TRBJ2-7; no reliable D call. The CDR3 is 16 amino acids. The germline V gene has CDR1 LGHNA and CDR2 YSLEER. V dropped 1 base and J dropped 2 bases, with 15 bases sitting between them. The CDR3 bases are TGCGCCAGCAGCCAAGTCGTCGGGCCTTCTACCTACGAGCAGTACTTC. Translated: CASSQVVGPSTYEQYF.

The count of this clone is one. The chain carries TRBV3-1 (or the pseudogene TRBV3-2) and TRBJ2-3; perhaps TRBD2 as D (5 bases). With 4 bases removed from V and 4 bases from J, the gap between germline ends came to 18 bases. Looked up from germline, CDR1 is LGHDT and CDR2 is YNNKEL (reference sequence). The CDR3 is 16 residues long. CDR3 region: CASSPYERAGADTQYF. DNA of the CDR3: TGTGCCAGCAGCCCTTACGAAAGGGCGGGCGCAGATACGCAGTATTTT.

The chain joins TRBV9 to TRBJ2-3, with 9 bases matching TRBD2. Per the germline V gene, CDR1 is SGDLS and CDR2 is YYNGEE. Losses at the gene ends were 4 bases for V and 2 bases for J; bases not matched to a gene: 14. The CDR3 is made up of 18 amino acids. As DNA, the CDR3 is TGTGCCAGCAGCCCGGCGGGAAGGACTAGCGCCTACACAGATACGCAGTATTTT. Translated, it gives CASSPAGRTSAYTDTQYF.

This clone has a single count. The chain recombines TRBV18 with TRBJ1-6; tentative D call: TRBD1 (5 bases). The CDR3 is made up of 15 amino acids. Germline CDR1 and CDR2: KGHSH and LQKENI. Trimming pared 4 bases from V and 7 bases from J, leaving 14 bases between. The CDR3 region is CASSLVGDQNSPLHF. The DNA of the CDR3 is TGTGCCAGCTCACTTGTGGGGGACCAAAATTCACCCCTCCACTTT.

This clone was recorded only once. The V gene is TRBV4-3, the J gene TRBJ1-1; TRBD1 agrees at 7 bases. The V gene's germline CDR1 is LGHNA and CDR2 YSLEER. The CDR3 is made up of 15 amino acids. V lost 4 bases to trimming and J lost 2 bases; unmatched junction nucleotides: 7. The CDR3 is CASSLLRQGNTEAFF. CDR3 in DNA: TGCGCCAGCAGCCTTCTCAGACAGGGAAACACTGAAGCTTTCTTT.

V is TRBV9 and J is TRBJ1-3, with a possible D match to TRBD1 (5 bases). V lost 7 bases and J lost 8, with 25 bases in between. Germline V gene data show CDR1 as SGDLS and CDR2 as YYNGEE. There are 16 residues in the CDR3. CDR3 nucleotides: TGTGCCAGCGGAATAGGGGCAGCTCCGTCGGCGGACACCATATATTTT. The encoded protein is CASGIGAAPSADTIYF.

In its sample, this clone was seen a few times. V is TRBV19 and J is TRBJ1-5; D unclear. The CDR3 is 15 amino acids. V lost 5 bases to trimming and J lost 0 bases, with 11 bases between them. CDR1 LNHDA and CDR2 SQIVND come from the germline V gene (reference sequence). In nucleotides, the CDR3 is TGTGCCAGTAGTGGGCGAACAGATAGCAATCAGCCCCAGCATTTT. Translated, it gives CASSGRTDSNQPQHF.